This T cell receptor beta chain was profiled in a study of shared clonotypes between healthy human individuals (dated by TCRdb to about 2020). With respect to the entire study: A few men and a couple of women, aged 18 to 49 years, made up the cohort. For each donor, CD4 naive and CD4 memory were each run on three plates, CD8 naive on two plates, and CD8 memory on one plate. The study deeply sequenced blood TCR repertoires of about five healthy adults to estimate repertoire size and the extent of clonotype sharing between individuals. Libraries were prepared and TCR repertoires were sequenced by different laboratories using diverse techniques, in order to increase sequencing depth and limit assay-specific biases. Each donor's leukapheresis produced roughly between roughly 0.85 and 10 billion PBMCs.

This clone was seen a single time. Its antigen specificity is not known. No much larger clone exists at a distance of one base, and base qualities are not known. Trimming takes 7 bases off V and 6 bases off J; junction bases not matched to a gene: 5. The CDR3 has 14 amino acids, counting the end cysteine and phenylalanine. Here the CDR3 DNA is all that survives: 42 bases in frame from base 1. Based on the germline V gene, the CDR1 and CDR2 sequences are LGHNT and FRNRAP. For the CD8 naive samples, CD45RO-negative cells were positively selected for CCR7, yielding a CD45RA+CCR7+ population from which TemRA cells were excluded. Donors were healthy HIV-negative adults with no recently reported acute infections or vaccinations. Every donor was a Caucasian adult residing in Nashville, Tennessee, USA. After blood collection by leukapheresis, PBMCs were isolated using Ficoll-Histopaque density gradient centrifugation and then cryopreserved in the vapor phase of liquid nitrogen. Purity and quantity of every magnetically sorted T cell population were checked by analytical flow cytometry. Each sorted fraction had its genomic DNA isolated and then quantified by UV absorbance on a Nanodrop 2000c.

Points the paper makes about the study in general: About 5% of naive CD4, 3.5% of naive CD8, about 2.4% of memory CD4, and 0.4% of memory CD8 clonotypes were shared across four donors. Compared with non-shared clonotypes, the clonotypes found in all four sorted-subset donors had higher generation probabilities. Sampling was restricted to blood, and TCR repertoires in tissues likely differ from the TCR repertoires found in blood. Rarefaction of sorted-subset datasets indicated incomplete sequencing despite the large sequencing depth. Larger estimated clonotype richness was generally found for naive subsets than for memory subsets. Pairwise subsampling led to the expectation that sequencing depth would affect the degree of clonotype sharing among donors. Because the study included only a small number of donors, the genetic and exposure-history diversity represented was limited.

Using the deep immunoSEQ assay, TCR CDR3 regions were amplified from genomic DNA by multiplex PCR. For each cell subset, the extracted genomic DNA was distributed evenly across all wells of several immunoSEQ 96-well plates, and each plate served as one replicate. For sorted subsets, 200 ng of genomic DNA, equivalent to 25,000 to 35,000 T cell genomes, went into each replicate PCR. Purified libraries were quantified with a Qubit 3.0 fluorometer, sized on a Bioanalyzer 2100, and re-quantified with the KAPA Library Quantification kit. Every immunoSEQ 96-well plate was sequenced on a separate single-read 150-cycle Illumina NextSeq 550 flow cell. Regarding the original processing steps: Because only junctional sequences without quality scores were contained in the immunoSEQ output, filtering matching that applied to full-length reads could not be performed. To assign V/J genes and CDR3, sequences were annotated against IMGT germline references using PyIR, a Python wrapper for IgBLAST v1.9. Reads were filtered out if the reads had weak V/J assignments (E-value above 1e-6), no CDR3, stop codons, out-of-frame junctions, or ambiguous translated residues. V3J clonotypes were defined as sequences sharing an identical inferred V gene, J gene, and CDR3 amino acid sequence. Percentage overlap between repertoires was computed as shared unique clonotypes divided by the size of the smaller repertoire. Three approaches were used to assess repertoire richness: RTK rarefaction, the Chao1 estimator, and Recon v2.1 estimates of unobserved clonotypes. For all TCRbeta clonotypes obtained by the gDNA method from several donors, generation probabilities were computed with OLGA. TCRdb mirrors the immuneACCESS table, restricted to in-frame sequences. Some clones are absent from its copies; in checked studies, under half trace to an unresolved V gene, and the reason for the others is unknown. V and J calls and clone size come straight from that table; D and trimming were deduced from the DNA. The table for this sample lists around 2,000,000 clones; roughly 95% of them were counted only once. The top ten clones comprise 0.85% to 1.3% of the sample.

The chain uses TRBV12-5 and TRBJ1-5, with 11 middle bases fitting TRBD1. This receptor was obtained from a man between 18 and 29 years old in good health. Sequencing was performed on naive CD8+ T cells sorted from blood. In the paper's terms, the cell subset or site label means: CD45RA+CCR7+. The CDR3 corresponds to CASAMGQGVQPQHF. The DNA sequence is given as TGTGCTAGTGCCATGGGACAGGGGGTTCAGCCCCAGCATTTT. The full variable domain, with segments outside the CDR3 supplied by the reference TRBV12-5 and TRBJ1-5 proteins, appears as DARVTQTPRHKVTEMGQEVTMRCQPILGHNTVFWYRQTMMQGLELLAYFRNRAPLDDSGMPKDRFSAEMPDATLATLKIQPSEPRDSAVYFCASAMGQGVQPQHFGDGTRLSIL.